A selection of T cell receptor beta chains follows, all from one sample in a study of T cells after yellow fever vaccination. TCRdb itself ran the 5' RACE reads through MiXCR, one entry per CDR3 protein. The sample records more than 350,000 distinct CDR3 sequences, around 10% being singletons. This specimen was PBMCs, taken on the day of the first yellow fever vaccination. The receptors were sampled from a man in his late teens or twenties who received the YFV17D yellow fever vaccine. Both conserved end residues are part of each CDR3. A D gene is named only where the DNA matches it firmly. Part of the rows lack a size; the others show once, few, many or a class for expanded clones.

.	.	TRBJ2-7	TRBV30	CAWRTASYEQYF	TGTGCCTGGAGGACCGCGTCCTACGAGCAGTACTTC
.	.	TRBJ2-3	TRBV9	CASSVEGDVADTQYF	TGTGCCAGCAGCGTAGAGGGTGATGTTGCAGATACGCAGTATTTT
.	.	TRBJ2-1	TRBV24-1	CATSPPGNEQFF	TGTGCCACCAGCCCGCCGGGAAATGAGCAGTTCTTC
few	.	TRBJ2-7	TRBV10-1	CASSESQGDYEQYF	TGCGCCAGCAGTGAGTCTCAGGGAGACTACGAGCAGTACTTC
.	.	TRBJ2-2	TRBV5-1	CASSLGTDHTGELFF	TGCGCCAGCAGCTTGGGGACAGATCACACCGGGGAGCTGTTTTTT
.	TRBD2	TRBJ2-5	TRBV4-1	CASSQGPLGTSGETQYF	TGCGCCAGCAGCCAAGGACCGCTCGGGACTAGCGGGGAGACCCAGTACTTC
many	.	TRBJ1-1	TRBV19	CASSIRGGNTEAFF	TGTGCCAGTAGTATACGAGGGGGAAACACTGAAGCTTTCTTT
few	.	TRBJ1-2	TRBV24-1	CATSGGYGYTF	TGTGCCACCAGTGGGGGGTATGGCTACACCTTC
many	TRBD2	TRBJ2-5	TRBV5-1	CASSSQASGVETQYF	TGCGCCAGCAGCTCCCAGGCTAGCGGGGTAGAGACCCAGTACTTC
few	.	TRBJ1-3	TRBV9	CASSVVPDGSGNTIYF	TGTGCCAGCAGCGTAGTCCCGGACGGCTCTGGAAACACCATATATTTT
many	TRBD1	TRBJ1-6	TRBV5-5	CASSLGDRASPLHF	TGTGCCAGCAGCTTGGGGGACAGGGCTTCACCCCTCCACTTT
few	.	TRBJ2-4	TRBV15	CATSRVRGKAKNIQYF	TGTGCCACCAGCAGAGTAAGGGGAAAAGCCAAAAACATTCAGTACTTC
.	.	TRBJ1-1	TRBV4-3	CASSQGLTGIGGTEAFF	TGCGCCAGCAGCCAAGGACTAACAGGGATCGGAGGGACTGAAGCTTTCTTT
.	.	TRBJ1-5	TRBV7-8	CASSLNREGASQPQHF	TGTGCCAGCAGCTTAAACCGGGAAGGGGCAAGTCAGCCCCAGCATTTT
few	.	TRBJ1-2	TRBV2	CASSEANSYGYTF	TGTGCCAGCAGTGAAGCTAACAGCTATGGCTACACCTTC
.	TRBD1	TRBJ1-1	TRBV9	CASSVGSRGTGDTEAFF	TGTGCCAGCAGCGTAGGGTCGAGGGGGACAGGGGACACTGAAGCTTTCTTT
.	TRBD2	TRBJ2-1	TRBV20-1	CSARRGGWRESYNEQFF	TGCAGTGCTAGGCGGGGGGGATGGAGGGAGTCCTACAATGAGCAGTTCTTC
few	TRBD1	TRBJ1-2	TRBV7-9	CASSLGETGDYGYTF	TGTGCCAGCAGCTTAGGGGAGACAGGGGACTATGGCTACACCTTC
.	.	TRBJ2-5	TRBV12-3/TRBV12-4	CASSFRQGIGQETQYF	TGTGCCAGCAGTTTCAGGCAGGGAATTGGACAAGAGACCCAGTACTTC
few	.	TRBJ1-6	TRBV5-1	CASSVRGGDSPLHF	TGCGCCAGCAGCGTGAGAGGGGGGGATTCACCCCTCCACTTT
many	.	TRBJ2-3	TRBV3-1	CASSQGLSSDTQYF	TGTGCCAGCAGCCAAGGGTTGAGCTCAGATACGCAGTATTTT
few	.	TRBJ2-7	TRBV30	CAWSESGQRAYF	TGTGCCTGGAGCGAAAGCGGGCAGCGAGCGTACTTC
few	.	TRBJ2-1	TRBV5-6	CASSLGAPNEQFF	TGTGCCAGCAGCTTGGGGGCCCCCAATGAGCAGTTCTTC
.	TRBD1	TRBJ2-2	TRBV5-1	CASSVGGQGNTGELFF	TGCGCCAGCAGCGTCGGGGGACAGGGGAACACCGGGGAGCTGTTTTTT
.	TRBD2	TRBJ2-3	TRBV20-1	CSARDLGRARASTDTQYF	TGCAGTGCTAGAGATCTTGGGAGGGCGCGTGCTAGCACAGATACGCAGTATTTT
few	TRBD2	TRBJ2-5	TRBV5-1	CASSLSSSGGPETQYF	TGCGCCAGCAGCTTGTCTTCTAGCGGGGGACCGGAGACCCAGTACTTC
.	TRBD1	TRBJ1-4	TRBV5-4	CASSFQGVGEKLFF	TGTGCCAGCAGCTTTCAGGGGGTTGGAGAAAAACTGTTTTTT
few	.	TRBJ2-3	TRBV9	CASSARLDTQYF	TGTGCCAGCAGCGCGCGGTTAGATACGCAGTATTTT
many	TRBD2	TRBJ2-1	TRBV20-1	CSARSGTRRVNEQFF	TGCAGTGCTAGATCCGGGACTAGAAGGGTCAATGAGCAGTTCTTC
.	.	TRBJ2-1	TRBV7-8	CASSGGAEYNEQFF	TGTGCCAGCAGCGGAGGGGCAGAGTACAATGAGCAGTTCTTC
few	.	TRBJ1-4	TRBV4-3	CASSGGATNEKLFF	TGCGCCAGCAGCGGCGGCGCAACTAATGAAAAACTGTTTTTT
few	.	TRBJ2-2	TRBV6-1	CASSEFQGRAGELFF	TGTGCCAGCAGTGAATTCCAGGGCCGGGCCGGGGAGCTGTTTTTT
many	.	TRBJ2-5	TRBV12-3/TRBV12-4	CASSLGYQETQYF	TGTGCCAGCAGTTTAGGGTACCAAGAGACCCAGTACTTC
many	.	TRBJ2-1	TRBV6-1	CASRATGGDNEQFF	TGTGCCAGCAGAGCGACAGGTGGGGACAATGAGCAGTTCTTC
few	.	TRBJ1-6	TRBV18	CASSPAGLNNSPLHF	TGTGCCAGCTCACCTGCAGGGCTTAATAATTCACCCCTCCACTTT
.	.	TRBJ1-6	TRBV7-9	CASSLEGGHSPLHF	TGTGCCAGCAGCTTAGAAGGCGGTCATTCACCCCTCCACTTT
few	.	TRBJ1-3	TRBV29-1	CSALAGTGNTIYF	TGCAGCGCTCTAGCGGGCACTGGAAACACCATATATTTT
.	.	TRBJ2-1	TRBV7-2	CASSLRSTYNEQFF	TGTGCCAGCAGCTTACGCTCAACCTACAATGAGCAGTTCTTC
.	.	TRBJ2-3	TRBV27	CASRISLTDTQYF	TGTGCCAGCAGGATTAGCCTCACAGATACGCAGTATTTT
many	TRBD2	TRBJ2-5	TRBV20-1	CSARDSGTTSVETQYF	TGCAGTGCTAGGGACTCCGGGACTACCTCCGTTGAGACCCAGTACTTC
.	.	TRBJ2-5	TRBV5-1	CASSLAARGRGETQYF	TGCGCCAGCAGCTTGGCGGCCAGGGGTCGGGGAGAGACCCAGTACTTC
.	.	TRBJ2-3	TRBV2	CASSDMADTQYF	TGTGCCAGCAGTGACATGGCAGATACGCAGTATTTT
many	TRBD1	TRBJ2-4	TRBV9	CASSSGQENIQYF	TGTGCCAGCAGCTCCGGACAGGAGAACATTCAGTACTTC
many	.	TRBJ2-5	TRBV6-1	CASRRSSVQETQYF	TGTGCCAGCAGGCGATCTAGTGTTCAAGAGACCCAGTACTTC
few	.	TRBJ2-7	TRBV7-6	CASSLARVGSEQYF	TGTGCCAGCAGCTTAGCGCGGGTGGGCTCCGAGCAGTACTTC
.	TRBD1	TRBJ1-2	TRBV29-1	CSVESWTGSLGPFNYGYTF	TGCAGCGTTGAGTCTTGGACAGGTTCCTTGGGTCCTTTTAACTATGGCTACACCTTC
few	.	TRBJ2-3	TRBV11-2	CASSLRRTYTQYF	TGTGCCAGCAGCCTCCGACGGACTTATACGCAGTATTTT
few	.	TRBJ2-2	TRBV4-3	CASSQQTGRGNGELFF	TGCGCCAGCAGCCAACAGACTGGCAGGGGCAATGGGGAGCTGTTTTTT
.	.	TRBJ1-3	TRBV7-9	CASSLEAAIFSGNTIYF	TGTGCCAGCAGCTTAGAGGCGGCGATATTCTCTGGAAACACCATATATTTT
.	.	TRBJ1-2	TRBV6-1	CASSEAGLTAGGFTF	TGTGCCAGCAGTGAAGCGGGCCTAACCGCGGGGGGCTTCACCTTC
.	TRBD1	TRBJ2-6	TRBV9	CASSVQRQGVAGANVLTF	TGTGCCAGCAGCGTACAGCGACAGGGAGTAGCTGGGGCCAACGTCCTGACTTTC
few	.	TRBJ1-5	TRBV20-1	CSADQEGWQPQHF	TGCAGTGCCGATCAAGAGGGGTGGCAGCCCCAGCATTTT
.	.	TRBJ2-1	TRBV5-1	CASSLVLGSGQFF	TGCGCCAGCAGCTTGGTTTTAGGAAGCGGGCAGTTCTTC
.	.	TRBJ1-2	TRBV29-1	CSVESTGRGGVYGYTF	TGCAGCGTTGAGAGCACAGGGAGGGGTGGTGTCTACGGCTACACCTTC
.	.	TRBJ1-4	TRBV7-2	CASSPRTGKEKLFF	TGTGCCAGCAGCCCCAGGACTGGGAAGGAAAAACTGTTTTTT
.	.	TRBJ1-4	TRBV12-3/TRBV12-4	CASSFIGTGNEKLFF	TGTGCCAGCAGCTTCATCGGGACGGGTAATGAAAAACTGTTTTTT
few	.	TRBJ2-1	TRBV7-2	CASSLGPWAGENNEQFF	TGTGCCAGCAGCTTAGGCCCCTGGGCAGGGGAGAACAATGAGCAGTTCTTC
.	TRBD2	TRBJ2-1	TRBV29-1	CSADGGGFSYNEQFF	TGCAGCGCAGACGGCGGGGGGTTCTCCTACAATGAGCAGTTCTTC
.	.	TRBJ1-3	TRBV15	CATSRDVGSGNTIYF	TGTGCCACCAGCAGAGATGTTGGTTCGGGAAACACCATATATTTT
many	.	TRBJ2-5	TRBV11-2	CASSYYALTGGTQYF	TGTGCCAGCAGCTATTATGCGCTGACTGGGGGGACCCAGTACTTC